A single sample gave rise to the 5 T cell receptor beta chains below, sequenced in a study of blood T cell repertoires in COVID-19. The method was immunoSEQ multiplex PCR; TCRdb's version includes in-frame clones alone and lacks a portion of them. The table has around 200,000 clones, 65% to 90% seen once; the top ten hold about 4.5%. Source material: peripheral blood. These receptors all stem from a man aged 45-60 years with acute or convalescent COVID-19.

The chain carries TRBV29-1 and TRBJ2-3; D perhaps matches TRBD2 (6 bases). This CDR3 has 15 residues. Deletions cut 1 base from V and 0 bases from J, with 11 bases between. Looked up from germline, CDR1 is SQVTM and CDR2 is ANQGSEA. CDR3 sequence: CSVEVGTDSTDTQYF. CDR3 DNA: TGCAGCGTTGAAGTCGGGACTGATAGCACAGATACGCAGTATTTT.

This CDR3 is CATSTLFTGNTEAFF. DNA of the CDR3: TGTGCCACCAGCACCTTGTTCACAGGCAACACTGAAGCTTTCTTT. This rearrangement joins TRBV15 to TRBJ1-1; D is possibly TRBD1 (5 bases). Trimming stripped 4 bases from V and 2 bases from J, with 14 bases between. CDR3 length: 15 residues. Germline V gives CDR1 LNHNV, CDR2 YYDKDF (reference sequence).

The CDR3 loop reads CASNDRAGTGELFF. CDR3 DNA sequence: TGTGCCAGCAACGACAGGGCGGGCACCGGGGAGCTGTTTTTT. The chain combines TRBV2 with TRBJ2-2; 7 nucleotides match TRBD1. The CDR3 has 14 amino acids. Per the germline V gene, CDR1 is SNHLY and CDR2 is FYNNEI. After removal of 7 bases from V and 4 bases from J, the junction contained 6 bases not matched to a gene. Full variable domain (missing parts from reference TRBV2 and TRBJ2-2): EPEVTQTPSHQVTQMGQEVILRCVPISNHLYFYWYRQILGQKVEFLVSFYNNEISEKSEIFDDQFSVERPDGSNFTLKIRSTKLEDSAMYFCASNDRAGTGELFFGEGSRLTVL.

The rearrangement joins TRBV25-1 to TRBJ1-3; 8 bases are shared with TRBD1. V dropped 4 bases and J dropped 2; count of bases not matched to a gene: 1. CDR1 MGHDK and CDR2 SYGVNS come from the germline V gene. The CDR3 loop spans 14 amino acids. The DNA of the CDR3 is TGTGCCAGCAGTGGACAGGGGACTGGAAACACCATATATTTT. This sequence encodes CASSGQGTGNTIYF.

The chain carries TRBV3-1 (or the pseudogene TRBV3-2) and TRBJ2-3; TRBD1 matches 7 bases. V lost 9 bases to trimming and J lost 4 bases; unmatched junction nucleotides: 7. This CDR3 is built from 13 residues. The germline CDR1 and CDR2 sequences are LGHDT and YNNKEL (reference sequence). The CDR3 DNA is TGTGCCAGTTCGGGGACAGCGGCAGATACGCAGTATTTT. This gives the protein CASSGTAADTQYF.